One sample yielded the 24 T cell receptor beta chains listed below, sequenced in a study of blood T cell repertoires in COVID-19. Only in-frame clones appear in the TCRdb table, and some are missing; sequencing was by immunoSEQ multiplex PCR. This table holds 350,000 to 400,000 clones, about 90% found once. Sequenced material: PBMCs or T cells enriched from blood (not recorded which). These receptors originate from a woman aged 30 to 39 who had recovered from COVID-19.

This sequence joins TRBV30 and TRBJ1-2; D uncertain. V was pared by 1 base and J by 6 bases, with 9 bases between. The CDR3 length is 12 residues. CDR1 and CDR2 (germline): GTSNPN, SVGIG (reference sequence). The CDR3 reads CAWSEKPDGYTF. The CDR3 nucleotides are TGTGCCTGGAGTGAAAAGCCTGATGGCTACACCTTC.

V and J are TRBV3-1 (or the pseudogene TRBV3-2) and TRBJ1-3; D gene unclear. CDR3 length: 15 amino acids. Per the germline V gene, CDR1 is LGHDT and CDR2 is YNNKEL (reference sequence). V dropped 0 bases and J dropped 5 bases, with 11 bases sitting between them. The CDR3 spells CASSQDHSRRNTIYF. The CDR3 DNA reads TGTGCCAGCAGCCAAGATCATTCCAGGCGAAACACCATATATTTT.

The V gene is TRBV7-9, the J gene TRBJ2-7; D ambiguous. CDR3 size: 14 residues. Germline V gene sequence: CDR1 SEHNR, CDR2 FQNEAQ (reference sequence). Trimming removed 3 bases at V and 5 bases at J, with 14 bases between. In nucleotides, the CDR3 is TGTGCCAGCAGCTTTGCAACGAGTGTCGACGAGCAGTACTTC. It yields the protein CASSFATSVDEQYF.

This clone was recorded only once. This chain uses TRBV6-2 or TRBV6-3 with TRBJ1-1; D unclear. The V end lost 2 bases, the J end lost 2 bases, and 9 bases lay between the germline ends. CDR1 and CDR2 (germline): MNHEY, SVGEGT. The CDR3 consists of 14 residues. The CDR3 DNA reads TGTGCCAGCAGTTACCCCAGATATAACACTGAAGCTTTCTTT. Residues: CASSYPRYNTEAFF.

This chain uses TRBV11-2 with TRBJ2-1, with a possible D match to TRBD2 (5 bases). V was trimmed by 4 bases and J by 0 bases, leaving 10 bases between them. The length of the CDR3 is 15 residues. Germline lookup yields CDR1 SGHAT and CDR2 FQNNGV. The CDR3 DNA is TGTGCCAGCAGCTCCGGGGTAGGCTCCTACAATGAGCAGTTCTTC. Encoded protein: CASSSGVGSYNEQFF.

Comments on this clone: The sample contains more than one DNA sequence encoding this CDR3. V is TRBV2 and J is TRBJ2-3, with TRBD1 matching 8 bases. The CDR3 spans 14 residues. Germline V gene data show CDR1 as SNHLY and CDR2 as FYNNEI. V shed 1 base, J shed 4 bases, and the junction held 1 base outside the gene matches. CDR3 sequence (DNA): TGTGCCAGCAGTGAAGGACAGGGGCCAGATACGCAGTATTTT. This translates into CASSEGQGPDTQYF.

V gene TRBV7-6 combines with J gene TRBJ1-4; TRBD1 matches 7 bases. This CDR3 contains 13 residues. V gave up 5 bases and J gave up 4 bases; unmatched junction bases: 1. The germline CDR1 and CDR2 sequences are SGHVS and FNYEAQ. The CDR3 loop reads CASSPGGNEKLFF. The CDR3, as DNA: TGTGCCAGCAGCCCAGGGGGTAATGAAAAACTGTTTTTT. Based on the CDR3 plus reference TRBV7-6 and TRBJ1-4, the full variable domain is GAGVSQSPRYKVTKRGQDVALRCDPISGHVSLYWYRQALGQGPEFLTYFNYEAQQDKSGLPNDRFSAERPEGSISTLTIQRTEQRDSAMYRCASSPGGNEKLFFGSGTQLSVL.

This clone turned up a few times. J is TRBJ2-3 and V is TRBV27; D is unresolved. V shed 4 bases and J shed 1 base, with 12 bases lying between them. The length of the CDR3 is 15 residues. Looked up from germline, CDR1 is MNHEY and CDR2 is SMNVEV (reference sequence). The DNA of the CDR3 is TGTGCCAGCAGTTCGCAAATACAAGGCACAGATACGCAGTATTTT. Translated: CASSSQIQGTDTQYF.

This chain connects TRBV27 to TRBJ1-6; D unclear. Germline loops: CDR1 MNHEY, CDR2 SMNVEV (reference sequence). The V and J ends lost 5 bases and 9 bases respectively, with 26 bases between them. The CDR3 loop spans 18 amino acids. CDR3 sequence: CASSRLVQVQGGLSPLHF. The CDR3 nucleotides read TGTGCCAGCAGTCGGTTGGTTCAGGTCCAAGGAGGGCTTTCACCCCTCCACTTT.

The rearrangement links TRBV6-5 to TRBJ1-1; possible D gene TRBD1, 6 bases. Germline assignment: CDR1 MNHEY and CDR2 SVGAGI. Trimming shortened V by 5 bases and J by 5 bases, and 9 bases separated the two germline ends. The length of the CDR3 is 12 residues. Written as DNA, the CDR3 is TGTGCCAGCAGTACCGGACAGACTGAAGCTTTCTTT. Its protein product is CASSTGQTEAFF.

The chain has TRBV19 and TRBJ1-6; 7 bases match TRBD1. The CDR3 totals 14 residues. Germline CDR1 reads LNHDA; CDR2 reads SQIVND (reference sequence). V was pared by 6 bases and J by 8 bases, with 7 bases of the junction left unmatched. CDR3 sequence reads: CASRTTGVDSPLHF. The CDR3 DNA sequence: TGTGCCAGTAGGACCACAGGGGTGGATTCACCCCTCCACTTT. The whole variable domain, remainder taken from reference TRBV19 and TRBJ1-6, is DGGITQSPKYLFRKEGQNVTLSCEQNLNHDAMYWYRQDPGQGLRLIYYSQIVNDFQKGDIAEGYSVSREKKESFPLTVTSAQKNPTAFYLCASRTTGVDSPLHFGNGTRLTVT.

The gene calls are TRBV7-2 and TRBJ2-3, with 9 bases lining up with TRBD2. The CDR3 has 14 residues. Per the germline V gene, CDR1 is SGHTA and CDR2 is FQGNSA. The V segment lost 4 bases and the J segment 6 bases; nucleotides outside the gene matches: 5. DNA of the CDR3: TGTGCCAGCAGCTGGGGACTAGCTGGCGATACGCAGTATTTT. Protein: CASSWGLAGDTQYF.

The V and J genes are TRBV9 and TRBJ1-2, with 7 bases matching TRBD1. CDR3 size: 14 residues. The V and J ends lost 2 bases and 5 bases, in that order; junction bases with no gene match: 6. Germline lookup yields CDR1 SGDLS and CDR2 YYNGEE. In DNA form, the CDR3 reads TGTGCCAGCAGCGTCCAGGGGGTGCCATATGGCTACACCTTC. Translated, it gives CASSVQGVPYGYTF.

CDR3 region: CASSLGAAFSEKLFF. CDR3 DNA: TGTGCCAGCAGTTTGGGGGCAGCCTTTTCTGAAAAACTGTTTTTT. The gene calls are TRBV6-5 and TRBJ1-4; a weak D match, TRBD1 (6 bases). Germline V gene data show CDR1 as MNHEY and CDR2 as SVGAGI. Trimming pared 4 bases from V and 7 bases from J, leaving 16 bases between. The CDR3 sequence is 15 residues long.

The J gene is TRBJ2-1, the V gene TRBV18; 7 bases are a match to TRBD2. V gave up 3 bases and J gave up 7 bases; unmatched junction bases: 9. Germline loops: CDR1 KGHSH, CDR2 LQKENI. There are 15 residues in the CDR3. CDR3 coding DNA: TGTGCCAGCTCACCGAGTGCTAGCGGCTTTAATGAGCAGTTCTTC. This gives the protein CASSPSASGFNEQFF.

The sample holds a few counts of this clone. This sequence joins TRBV15 and TRBJ1-1, with TRBD1 matching 8 bases. Germline CDR1 is LNHNV and CDR2 is YYDKDF (reference sequence). The CDR3 totals 13 residues. The J segment lost 3 bases and the V segment lost 5 bases, leaving 2 bases of the junction unmatched. The CDR3 loop reads CATSWGQDTEAFF. As DNA, the CDR3 is TGTGCCACCAGCTGGGGACAGGACACTGAAGCTTTCTTT.

The chain recombines TRBV9 with TRBJ1-1; 7 bases are a match to TRBD1. This CDR3 is 14 amino acids long. V shed 4 bases, J shed 5 bases, and the junction held 8 bases outside the gene matches. Germline CDR1 and CDR2: SGDLS and YYNGEE. The CDR3 loop is CASSTQGEGTEAFF. In DNA form, the CDR3 reads TGTGCCAGCAGCACGCAGGGGGAAGGGACTGAAGCTTTCTTT.

The genes are TRBV9 and TRBJ2-6, with a tentative D call TRBD1 (5 bases). V was cut by 0 bases and J by 7 bases, with 8 bases left in between. Germline lookup yields CDR1 SGDLS and CDR2 YYNGEE. The CDR3 covers 14 residues. This CDR3 is CASSVVGHANVLTF. As DNA, the CDR3 is TGTGCCAGCAGCGTAGTAGGACACGCCAACGTCCTGACTTTC.

The V call is TRBV4-1, the J call TRBJ1-6; D is unresolved. The length of the CDR3 is 12 residues. Trimming removed 4 bases from V and 10 bases from J, with 8 bases in between. CDR1 and CDR2 from the germline V gene are MGHRA and YSYEKL. CDR3: CASSRFESPLHF. The CDR3, as DNA: TGCGCCAGCAGCCGGTTTGAGTCACCCCTCCACTTT.

This chain connects TRBV15 to TRBJ2-1; 7 positions match TRBD2. The CDR3 contains 14 residues. Germline V gene lookup returns CDR1 LNHNV and CDR2 YYDKDF (reference sequence). V lost 1 base, J lost 6 bases, and 3 bases stayed unmatched. CDR3: CATSRAGGGNEQFF. The CDR3 DNA reads TGTGCCACCAGCAGAGCGGGGGGTGGCAATGAGCAGTTCTTC.

The gene calls are TRBV4-2 and TRBJ1-1, with D possibly being TRBD1 (6 bases). This CDR3 spans 15 amino acids. Germline V lookup: CDR1 LGHNA, CDR2 YNFKEQ. Trimming cost V 0 bases and J 4 bases, with 12 bases left between them. CDR3 nucleotide sequence: TGTGCCAGCAGCCAAGATCATAGGGGGGGCACTGAAGCTTTCTTT. Protein: CASSQDHRGGTEAFF.

The CDR3 region is CASRAWQGNTEAFF. CDR3 sequence (DNA): TGTGCCAGCAGGGCGTGGCAGGGGAACACTGAAGCTTTCTTT. The V and J genes are TRBV6-5 and TRBJ1-1, with D possibly matching TRBD1 (5 bases). V was clipped by 6 bases and J by 1 base, with 12 bases between them. The CDR3 extends over 14 amino acids. Germline assignment: CDR1 MNHEY and CDR2 SVGAGI.

The chain is built from TRBV27 and TRBJ1-1; 10 bases match TRBD1. Per the germline V gene, CDR1 is MNHEY and CDR2 is SMNVEV (reference sequence). The CDR3 is 16 amino acids. V shed 0 bases, J shed 4 bases, and the junction held 5 bases outside the gene matches. In DNA form, the CDR3 reads TGTGCCAGCAGTTTATCACGACAGGGGGCGGGCACTGAAGCTTTCTTT. Translation: CASSLSRQGAGTEAFF.

This chain links TRBV25-1 with TRBJ1-1; 11 nucleotides agree with TRBD1. Trimming removed 5 bases from V and 6 bases from J; junction bases left unmatched: 8. Per the germline V gene, CDR1 is MGHDK and CDR2 is SYGVNS. The CDR3 is made up of 15 amino acids. CDR3 DNA: TGTGCCAGCAGTCGGGGGGACAGGGGGGGTTCTGAAGCTTTCTTT. Its protein is CASSRGDRGGSEAFF.